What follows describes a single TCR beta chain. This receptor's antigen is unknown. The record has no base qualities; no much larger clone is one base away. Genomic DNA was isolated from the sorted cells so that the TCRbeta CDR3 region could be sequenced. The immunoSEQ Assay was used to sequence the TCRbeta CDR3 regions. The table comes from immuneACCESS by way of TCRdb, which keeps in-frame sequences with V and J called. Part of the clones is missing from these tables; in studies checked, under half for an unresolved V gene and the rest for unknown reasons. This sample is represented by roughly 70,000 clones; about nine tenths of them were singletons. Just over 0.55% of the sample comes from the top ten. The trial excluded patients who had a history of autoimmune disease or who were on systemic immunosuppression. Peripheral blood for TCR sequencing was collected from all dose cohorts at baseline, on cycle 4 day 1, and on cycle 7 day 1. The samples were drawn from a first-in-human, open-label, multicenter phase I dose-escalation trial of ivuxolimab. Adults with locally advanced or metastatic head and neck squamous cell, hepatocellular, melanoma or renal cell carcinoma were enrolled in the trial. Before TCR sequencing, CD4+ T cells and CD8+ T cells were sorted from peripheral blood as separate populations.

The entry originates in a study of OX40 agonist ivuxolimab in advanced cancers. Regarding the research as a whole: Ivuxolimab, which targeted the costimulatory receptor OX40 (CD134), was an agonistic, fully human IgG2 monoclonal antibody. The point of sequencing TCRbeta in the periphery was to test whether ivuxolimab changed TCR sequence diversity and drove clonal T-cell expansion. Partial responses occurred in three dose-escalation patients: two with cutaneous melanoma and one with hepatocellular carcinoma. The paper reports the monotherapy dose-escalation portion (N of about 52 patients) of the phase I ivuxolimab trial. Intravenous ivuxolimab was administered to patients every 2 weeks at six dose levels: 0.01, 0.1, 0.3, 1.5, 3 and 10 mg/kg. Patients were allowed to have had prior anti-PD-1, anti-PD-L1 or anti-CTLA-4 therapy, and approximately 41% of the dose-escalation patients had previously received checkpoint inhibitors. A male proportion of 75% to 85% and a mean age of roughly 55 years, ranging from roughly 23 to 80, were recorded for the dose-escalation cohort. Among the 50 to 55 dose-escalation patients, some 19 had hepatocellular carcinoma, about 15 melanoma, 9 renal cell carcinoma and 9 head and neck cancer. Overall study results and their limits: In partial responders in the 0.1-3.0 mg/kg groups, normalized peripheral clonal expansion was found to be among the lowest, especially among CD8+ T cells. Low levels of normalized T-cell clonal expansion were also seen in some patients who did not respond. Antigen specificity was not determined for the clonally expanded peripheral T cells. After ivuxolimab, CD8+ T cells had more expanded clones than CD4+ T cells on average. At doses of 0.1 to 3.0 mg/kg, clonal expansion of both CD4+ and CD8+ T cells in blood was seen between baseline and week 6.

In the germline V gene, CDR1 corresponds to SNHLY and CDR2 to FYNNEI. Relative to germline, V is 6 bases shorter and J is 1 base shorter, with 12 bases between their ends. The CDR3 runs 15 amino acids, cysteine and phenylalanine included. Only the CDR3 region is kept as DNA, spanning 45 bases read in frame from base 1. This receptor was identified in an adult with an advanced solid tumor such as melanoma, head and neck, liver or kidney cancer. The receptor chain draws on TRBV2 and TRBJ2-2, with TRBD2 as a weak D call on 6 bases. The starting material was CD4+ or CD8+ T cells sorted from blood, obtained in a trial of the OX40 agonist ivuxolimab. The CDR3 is CASRAGTQNTGELFF. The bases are TGTGCCAGCAGAGCCGGGACTCAGAACACCGGGGAGCTGTTTTTT.